This T cell receptor beta chain was recovered during a study of cytotoxic CD8 clonotypes in ibrutinib-treated CLL. Study-level results: With treatment, public clonotypes, which were uncommon, either contracted or remained stable.

For this clone: As yet, its antigen is unknown.

The V and J ends lost 8 bases and 5 bases, in that order; junction bases with no gene match: 8. CDR3 length: 14 residues. Germline V gives CDR1 MDHEN, CDR2 SYDVKM. TCRdb's copy holds only in-frame clones and misses some; the assay was immunoSEQ multiplex PCR. Of 140,000 or so clones listed, around 80% are singletons. The source of this sequence is a human donor with chronic lymphocytic leukemia. V usage is TRBV28 and J usage is TRBJ2-1; 8 nucleotides agree with TRBD1. Sequenced material: PBMCs, taken after 12 months of ibrutinib treatment. CDR3 nucleotide sequence: TGTGCCAGCGGGGAGGACAGGGTACACAATGAGCAGTTCTTC. Protein product: CASGEDRVHNEQFF.